Below, one TCR beta chain is given with its context. Antigen unknown. This sample is drawn from a study of response to subunit inactivated influenza vaccine. One entry per CDR3 protein results from TCRdb running MiXCR on the RT-PCR reads. This repertoire shows 450,000 to 600,000 distinct CDR3 sequences, 6% to 9% found once; its top ten account for around 13%. CDR1 is MGHRA, CDR2 YSYEKL, per germline. The length of the CDR3 is 16 residues. J gave up 0 bases and V 1 base, and 4 bases lay outside the gene matches. Study results and caveats: Each seasonal influenza vaccination recruits few new T cells, the authors suggested.

This rearrangement joins TRBV4-1 to TRBJ2-5; TRBD2 aligns across 8 bases. Specimen: PBMCs from blood, collected less than 30 months after vaccination. This sequence was found in a man aged 50-75 years who received an inactivated influenza vaccine. The CDR3 here is CASSQGRGGNQETQYF. DNA of the CDR3: TGCGCCAGCAGCCAAGGACGGGGGGGGAACCAAGAGACCCAGTACTTC.